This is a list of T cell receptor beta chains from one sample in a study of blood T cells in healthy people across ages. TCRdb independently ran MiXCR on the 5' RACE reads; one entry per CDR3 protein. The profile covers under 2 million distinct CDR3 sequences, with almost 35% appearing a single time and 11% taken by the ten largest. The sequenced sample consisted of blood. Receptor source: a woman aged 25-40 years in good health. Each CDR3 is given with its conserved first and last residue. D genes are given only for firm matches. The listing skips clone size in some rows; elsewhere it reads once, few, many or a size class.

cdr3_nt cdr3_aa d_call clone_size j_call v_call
TGTGCTAGTGGGGGACCGGGACGGCTTTATGGCTACACCTTC CASGGPGRLYGYTF NA NA TRBJ1-2 TRBV12-5
TGCAGTGCTAGGACAGCGTTAAACTATGGCTACACCTTC CSARTALNYGYTF NA few TRBJ1-2 TRBV20-1
TGCAGCACCGAAGAACCCAGGGGTTGGGCTGAAGCTTTCTTT CSTEEPRGWAEAFF NA NA TRBJ1-1 TRBV29-1
TGTGCCAGCACCCCAGAGGAGCGGATATACGAGCAGTACTTC CASTPEERIYEQYF NA NA TRBJ2-7 TRBV2
TGCAGTGGGCTGGGACTAGAAGAAACAGATACGCAGTATTTT CSGLGLEETDTQYF TRBD2 few TRBJ2-3 TRBV20-1
TGTGCCAGCAGTTACCGGGAGAAGGGTCAAGAGACCCAGTACTTC CASSYREKGQETQYF NA few TRBJ2-5 TRBV6-6
TGTGCCGACACAGAGGGCAGTGACTATGGCTACACCTTC CADTEGSDYGYTF NA NA TRBJ1-2 TRBV10-3
TGTGCCAGCAGCCAAGTTCTGGGACTAGCGGGGAGCTCCTACGAGCAGTACTTC CASSQVLGLAGSSYEQYF TRBD2 NA TRBJ2-7 TRBV14
TGTGCCAGCAGTTCCGGAATTTTGACTAGCGGGAGGAATGAGCAGTTCTTC CASSSGILTSGRNEQFF TRBD2 once TRBJ2-1 TRBV28
TGCGCCAGCAGCTTGGGACAGTATGCTAGCACAGATACGCAGTATTTT CASSLGQYASTDTQYF NA NA TRBJ2-3 TRBV5-1
TGTGCCAGCAGTGGCATGGGACAGGGGACAGATACGCAGTATTTT CASSGMGQGTDTQYF TRBD1 few TRBJ2-3 TRBV2
TGTGCCAGCAACTTTCGAGGGGCGCTCAATCAGCCCCAGCATTTT CASNFRGALNQPQHF NA NA TRBJ1-5 TRBV5-6
TGTGCCAGCAGCGCCGCGACAGGTCCCCTTTTGGAGCAGTACTTC CASSAATGPLLEQYF NA NA TRBJ2-7 TRBV9
TGCAGTGCTCCTCGACAGGCCAACACTGAAGCTTTCTTT CSAPRQANTEAFF NA NA TRBJ1-1 TRBV20-1
TGCGCCAGCAGCCCCCTCCCCCTCCGGGGATGTGGCTACACCTTC CASSPLPLRGCGYTF NA NA TRBJ1-2 TRBV4-1
TGTGCCAGCAGCCCGATAGAATTATACACCTTC CASSPIELYTF NA NA TRBJ1-2 TRBV7-9
TGTGCCAGCAGTTACTCGATCAGGGGTGATTCACCCCTCCACTTT CASSYSIRGDSPLHF NA few TRBJ1-6 TRBV6-6
TGTGCCAGCAGTATGGGACAGTCTAACTATGGCTACACCTTC CASSMGQSNYGYTF TRBD1 few TRBJ1-2 TRBV6-2/TRBV6-3
TGTGCCAGCAGTGACACTGCTTTCTCCTACGAGCAGTACTTC CASSDTAFSYEQYF NA NA TRBJ2-7 TRBV6-2/TRBV6-3
TGTGCCAGCAGCTTAGGGACAGACACTGAAGCTTTCTTT CASSLGTDTEAFF TRBD1 few TRBJ1-1 TRBV5-1